A single sample is the source of the 28 T cell receptor beta chains below, sequenced in a study of molecular identifiers for immune sequencing clone quantification. TCRdb called the PCR reads again in MiXCR, with one record for every CDR3 protein. The table has tens of thousands of distinct CDR3 sequences, 15% to 20% seen once. Source material: naive CD8+ T cells from blood, with Jurkat cell RNA spiked in. Sample subset: FACS-sorted CD8+CD4-CCR7+CD45RA+ naive T cells. These receptors all stem from a human donor in good health. Some libraries in this study had Jurkat cell RNA spiked in.

The V and J genes are TRBV25-1 and TRBJ2-7; tentatively, D is TRBD2 (6 bases). The V gene lost 8 bases and the J gene lost 5 bases, with 10 bases spanning the gap. The CDR3 has 11 amino acids. Germline V gives CDR1 MGHDK, CDR2 SYGVNS. The CDR3 here is CASAWGDEQYF. The CDR3 nucleotides read TGTGCCAGCGCGTGGGGGGACGAGCAGTACTTC.

Only a few counts were recorded for this clonotype. A much larger clone differs by one base, so this may be a read error. This chain joins TRBV3-1 and TRBJ2-3, with D hard to call. Germline CDR1 reads LGHDT; CDR2 reads YNNKEL (reference sequence). The CDR3 is 12 amino acids. The V end was cut by 7 bases, the J end by 6 bases, with 11 bases between. CDR3 nucleotide sequence: TGTGCCAGCAACCCCGGCGATGATACGCAGTATTTT. Translating gives CASNPGDDTQYF.

This clonotype has ten or more counts. V is TRBV5-6 and J is TRBJ2-7; D call uncertain. In germline, CDR1 is SGHDT, CDR2 YYEEEE. The CDR3 is 14 amino acids. Trimming took 0 bases from V and 2 from J, leaving 9 bases between them. This CDR3 reads CASSLGAGTYEQYF. The CDR3 nucleotides read TGTGCCAGCAGCTTGGGAGCAGGTACCTACGAGCAGTACTTC.

This clonotype has a count of ten or more. The chain recombines TRBV28 with TRBJ2-7; D is uncertain. V lost 6 bases to trimming and J lost 1 base, with 22 bases between them. This CDR3 contains 17 residues. Germline CDR1 and CDR2: MDHEN and SYDVKM. CDR3 residues: CASRPIPNSDISYEQYF. The CDR3 coding sequence is TGTGCCAGCAGGCCGATACCGAACTCCGACATATCCTACGAGCAGTACTTC.

V usage is TRBV11-2 and J usage is TRBJ2-7; D call uncertain. The germline CDR1 and CDR2 sequences are SGHAT and FQNNGV. Trimming cost V 3 bases and J 4 bases, with 16 bases left between them. The CDR3 has 15 residues. CDR3: CASSLIVGMEYEQYF. Here the CDR3 DNA reads TGTGCCAGCAGCTTGATTGTCGGCATGGAGTACGAGCAGTACTTC.

Note on this clonotype: A much larger clone lies a single base off, so this may be a read error. CDR3: CASTPVLVGTNEQFF. CDR3 bases: TGTGCCAGTACCCCGGTGCTAGTGGGGACCAATGAGCAGTTCTTC. V usage is TRBV19 and J usage is TRBJ2-1; D may match TRBD1 or TRBD2 (5 bases each). This CDR3 contains 15 residues. CDR1 is LNHDA and CDR2 is SQIVND in the germline V gene (reference sequence). V dropped 7 bases and J dropped 6 bases, with 19 bases sitting between them.

There are many counts of this clonotype. The V and J genes are TRBV28 and TRBJ2-3, with D uncertain. CDR3 length: 15 residues. Germline CDR1 and CDR2: MDHEN and SYDVKM. Trimming removed 6 bases at V and 3 bases at J, with 16 bases between. Here the CDR3 DNA reads TGTGCCAGCAGCCGCTTTGGCAGCCCAACAGATACGCAGTATTTT. Protein: CASSRFGSPTDTQYF. The variable domain in full, completed from reference TRBV28 and TRBJ2-3, reads DVKVTQSSRYLVKRTGEKVFLECVQDMDHENMFWYRQDPGLGLRLIYFSYDVKMKEKGDIPEGYSVSREKKERFSLILESASTNQTSMYLCASSRFGSPTDTQYFGPGTRLTVL.

On this clonotype: This may be a read error, as it is one base from a much larger clone. The chain uses TRBV5-1 and TRBJ2-7, with D uncertain. The CDR3 covers 13 residues. CDR1 and CDR2 (germline): SGHRS, YFSETQ. In DNA, the CDR3 is TGCGCCAGCATCTTGGCGGCGGCCTACGAGCAGTACTTC. Protein sequence: CASILAAAYEQYF.

Notes on this clonotype: A much larger clone differs from this one at a single base, so this may be a read error. The chain carries TRBV9 and TRBJ2-7; 7 bases are shared with TRBD1. Germline V gives CDR1 SGDLS, CDR2 YYNGEE. CDR3 length: 14 residues. This CDR3 is CASSGYSRQGEQCF. CDR3 in DNA: TGTGCCAGCAGCGGTTACTCGCGACAGGGCGAGCAGTGCTTC.

This clonotype was detected ten times or more. V gene TRBV3-1 combines with J gene TRBJ2-7; 11 bases fit TRBD2. J gave up 2 bases and V 4 bases, and 4 bases lay outside the gene matches. Per germline, CDR1 LGHDT and CDR2 YNNKEL (reference sequence). This CDR3 region has 15 residues. The CDR3 bases are TGTGCCAGCAGCCTTGGGGGACTAGCGGCCTACGAGCAGTACTTC. Its translation: CASSLGGLAAYEQYF.

This clonotype has a handful of counts. With a much larger clone just one base away, this may be a read error. The chain employs TRBV20-1 and TRBJ2-3, with D maybe TRBD2 (6 bases). Trimming removed 1 base from V and 5 bases from J, with 19 bases in between. Germline V gives CDR1 DFQATT, CDR2 SNEGSKA (reference sequence). The length of the CDR3 is 16 residues. This CDR3 is CSARVGAGRGIDTQYF. CDR3 coding DNA: TGCAGTGCTAGAGTGGGAGCGGGTCGGGGCATAGATACGCAGTATTTT.

This clonotype was detected ten times or more. The chain couples TRBV27 to TRBJ2-2, with 7 bases aligning to TRBD2. There are 16 residues in the CDR3. Per germline, CDR1 MNHEY and CDR2 SMNVEV (reference sequence). The V segment lost 0 bases and the J segment 5 bases; nucleotides outside the gene matches: 6. The CDR3 reads CASSLSGREGTGELFF. The CDR3 DNA is TGTGCCAGCAGTTTATCGGGAAGGGAGGGGACCGGGGAGCTGTTTTTT.

This clonotype has a count of ten or more. The chain uses TRBV7-9 and TRBJ1-4, with D perhaps matching TRBD1 (5 bases). Trimming took 5 bases from V and 6 from J, leaving 22 bases between them. The CDR3 sequence is 17 residues long. Germline CDR1 SEHNR, CDR2 FQNEAQ (reference sequence). CDR3 DNA sequence: TGTGCCAGCAGCGCAGAAAGGTCGGCCAGGGAAGATGAAAAACTGTTTTTT. Translated: CASSAERSAREDEKLFF.

This clonotype appeared many times. This chain uses TRBV4-3 with TRBJ2-7, with D possibly matching TRBD1 (5 bases). The CDR3 loop spans 16 amino acids. The V end was cut by 5 bases, the J end by 2 bases, with 19 bases between. The germline V gene encodes CDR1 LGHNA and CDR2 YSLEER. CDR3 amino acids: CASSYSFGRETYEQYF. The DNA for the CDR3 is TGCGCCAGCAGCTACTCTTTCGGCAGGGAAACCTACGAGCAGTACTTC.

In its sample, this clonotype was seen many times. The J gene is TRBJ2-3, the V gene TRBV14, with D tentatively TRBD2 (6 bases). V was pared by 1 base and J by 4 bases, with 6 bases between. Per germline, CDR1 SGHDN and CDR2 FVKESK. The CDR3 covers 13 residues. The CDR3 sequence is CASSQGRADTQYF. DNA of the CDR3: TGTGCCAGCAGCCAAGGGAGGGCAGATACGCAGTATTTT.

This clonotype was found many times. This chain connects TRBV5-5 to TRBJ2-3, with unresolved D. V lost 1 base, J lost 2 bases, and 8 bases lay in between. The CDR3 is 14 residues long. The germline gives CDR1 SGHKS, CDR2 YYEKEE (reference sequence). The CDR3 region has the DNA TGTGCCAGCAGCTTGTGGTCAGACACAGATACGCAGTATTTT. Translating gives CASSLWSDTDTQYF. Supplemented by reference TRBV5-5 and TRBJ2-3, the full variable domain reads DAGVTQSPTHLIKTRGQQVTLRCSPISGHKSVSWYQQVLGQGPQFIFQYYEKEERGRGNFPDRFSARQFPNYSSELNVNALLLGDSALYLCASSLWSDTDTQYFGPGTRLTVL.

This clonotype came up many times. The chain couples TRBV7-2 to TRBJ1-1; D perhaps matches TRBD1 (5 bases). Germline CDR1 reads SGHTA; CDR2 reads FQGNSA. The CDR3 contains 13 residues. With 5 bases removed from V and 4 bases from J, the gap between germline ends came to 11 bases. The CDR3 region is CASSIGTVTEAFF. In DNA, the CDR3 is TGTGCCAGCAGCATTGGGACCGTCACTGAAGCTTTCTTT.

The chain combines TRBV5-3 with TRBJ1-5, with unresolved D. TRBV5-3 is filed as an ORF, its function uncertain. The CDR3 consists of 14 residues. Trimming stripped 8 bases from V and 0 bases from J, with 12 bases between. CDR3 nucleotides: TGTGCCAGCAGCCAGGACCATAGCAATCAGCCCCAGCATTTT. Protein sequence: CASSQDHSNQPQHF.

This clonotype appeared many times. The genes are TRBV7-9 and TRBJ2-7; D is perhaps TRBD1 (5 bases). The CDR3 contains 15 residues. The V gene's germline CDR1 is SEHNR and CDR2 FQNEAQ (reference sequence). V lost 0 bases to trimming and J lost 3 bases, with 12 bases between them. The CDR3 protein is CASSLASGYDYEQYF. CDR3 in DNA: TGTGCCAGCAGCTTAGCGTCAGGGTATGACTACGAGCAGTACTTC.

In regard to this clonotype: Just one base apart from a much larger clone, this may be a read error. The V call is TRBV20-1, the J call TRBJ2-5; 7 nucleotides line up with TRBD1. The CDR3 runs 14 residues. The V gene end was trimmed by 6 bases and the J gene end by 9 bases; junction bases not matched to a gene: 16. Per germline, CDR1 DFQATT and CDR2 SNEGSKA (reference sequence). CDR3 residues: CSAKSAGGVTAQYF. As DNA, the CDR3 is TGCAGTGCCAAATCGGCAGGGGGTGTGACGGCCCAGTACTTC.

Ten or more counts support this clonotype. The chain uses TRBV20-1 and TRBJ2-1; unclear D gene. Germline-derived CDR1 and CDR2 are DFQATT and SNEGSKA (reference sequence). The CDR3 runs 13 residues. Deletions cut 2 bases from V and 3 bases from J, with 8 bases between. The CDR3 sequence: CSARLPDYNEQFF. The CDR3 DNA reads TGCAGTGCTAGATTGCCAGACTACAATGAGCAGTTCTTC.

This clonotype has only a few counts. This clone may be a read error of a much larger clone one base away. The J gene is TRBJ1-2, the V gene TRBV4-3; D is undetermined. CDR3 length: 15 residues. Germline lookup yields CDR1 LGHNA and CDR2 YSLEER. DNA for the CDR3: TGCGCCAGCGGCCAAGAATTGTCGGTGAACTATGGCTACACCTTC. It specifies CASGQELSVNYGYTF.

This clonotype was seen many times. The V gene is TRBV4-3, the J gene TRBJ2-1, with 12 bases fitting TRBD2. Germline V gene sequence: CDR1 LGHNA, CDR2 YSLEER. The V and J ends lost 3 bases and 1 base, in that order; junction bases with no gene match: 1. The CDR3 spans 16 residues. In DNA form, the CDR3 reads TGCGCCAGCAGCCACCTAGCGGGAGGGTCCTACAATGAGCAGTTCTTC. Translation: CASSHLAGGSYNEQFF.

This clonotype has at least ten counts. V gene TRBV29-1 combines with J gene TRBJ2-1; 9 bases map to TRBD2. V lost 6 bases and J lost 4; bases outside the gene matches: 7. This CDR3 region has 14 residues. The germline CDR1 and CDR2 sequences are SQVTM and ANQGSEA. The CDR3 nucleotides read TGCAGCGTGTTGACTAGCGGTAAATACAATGAGCAGTTCTTC. Translating gives CSVLTSGKYNEQFF.

This clonotype has a count of ten or more. This sequence joins TRBV7-9 and TRBJ2-7, with 8 positions matching TRBD1. The CDR3 loop spans 16 amino acids. Germline values: CDR1 SEHNR, CDR2 FQNEAQ (reference sequence). Trimming took 5 bases from V and 5 from J; bases not matched to a gene: 14. CDR3 sequence reads: CASSPSVGDRLDEQYF. CDR3 DNA sequence: TGTGCCAGCAGCCCGTCAGTAGGGGACAGGCTCGACGAGCAGTACTTC.

In this sample, this clonotype turned up many times. This rearrangement joins TRBV7-2 to TRBJ2-2, with TRBD2 matching 13 bases. Trimming took 4 bases from V and 7 from J; bases not matched to a gene: 6. This CDR3 is 16 amino acids long. The germline CDR1 and CDR2 sequences are SGHTA and FQGNSA. The CDR3 DNA sequence: TGTGCCAGCAGCTCGCAGGGACTAGCGGGACGCGGGGAGCTGTTTTTT. Encoded protein: CASSSQGLAGRGELFF.

This clonotype showed up many times. The chain combines TRBV6-5 with TRBJ1-1, with D hard to call. CDR3 length: 15 residues. V was clipped by 0 bases and J by 1 base, with 9 bases between them. CDR1 is MNHEY, CDR2 SVGAGI, per germline. The CDR3 is CASSYSLHKNTEAFF. In DNA form, the CDR3 reads TGTGCCAGCAGTTACTCGTTACATAAGAACACTGAAGCTTTCTTT.

This clonotype was picked up many times. This chain uses TRBV5-1 with TRBJ2-1, with 10 bases identical to TRBD1. The length of the CDR3 is 13 residues. The germline gives CDR1 SGHRS, CDR2 YFSETQ. V shed 4 bases, J shed 8 bases, and the junction held 3 bases outside the gene matches. In nucleotides, the CDR3 is TGCGCCAGCAGCGTGACAGGGGGCGATGAGCAGTTCTTC. This sequence encodes CASSVTGGDEQFF. The full variable domain, its missing parts supplied by reference TRBV5-1 and TRBJ2-1, is KAGVTQTPRYLIKTRGQQVTLSCSPISGHRSVSWYQQTPGQGLQFLFEYFSETQRNKGNFPGRFSGRQFSNSRSEMNVSTLELGDSALYLCASSVTGGDEQFFGPGTRLTVL.